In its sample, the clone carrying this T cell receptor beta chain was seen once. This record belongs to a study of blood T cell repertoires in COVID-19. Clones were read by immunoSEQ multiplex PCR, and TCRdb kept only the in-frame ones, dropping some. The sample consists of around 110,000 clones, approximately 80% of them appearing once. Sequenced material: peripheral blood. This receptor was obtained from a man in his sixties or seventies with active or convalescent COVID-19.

The CDR3 coding sequence is TGTGCCAGCAGCTATGGGCAGAACACTGAAGCTTTCTTT. It codes for CASSYGQNTEAFF. This chain uses TRBV7-9 with TRBJ1-1, with unresolved D. Germline-derived CDR1 and CDR2 are SEHNR and FQNEAQ (reference sequence). V lost 4 bases and J lost 1, with 7 bases in between. CDR3 length: 13 residues.